The entry that follows covers one TCR beta chain sequence. The target antigen is unknown. This sample was taken from a study of vaccination effects on CD4 cells after COVID-19. Study-wide context: All study participants received two doses of BNT162b2 or mRNA-1273 vaccine.

Following a 10-day culture, CD4+ T cells were purified. In the cultures, half the medium was exchanged for IL-2 medium on days 3 and 7. The protocol was immunoSEQ multiplex PCR, while the TCRdb copy is restricted to in-frame clones and leaves out a portion. This sample yields tens of thousands of clones, of which approximately 74% are seen a single time; less than 3.5% belongs to the top ten. V was shortened by 7 bases and J by 8 bases, with 16 bases between the two germline ends. Germline CDR1 reads KGHDR; CDR2 reads SFDVKD. The CDR3 loop spans 13 amino acids. This sequence originates from a human donor who received a COVID-19 vaccine. The V call is TRBV24-1, the J call TRBJ1-2; possible D gene TRBD1, 5 bases. The sample in question was CD4+ T cells from PBMCs cultured without peptide, obtained before COVID-19 vaccination. Here the CDR3 reads CATSPGGRGGYTF. The CDR3 nucleotides read TGTGCCACCAGCCCCGGCGGGCGGGGGGGCTACACCTTC.